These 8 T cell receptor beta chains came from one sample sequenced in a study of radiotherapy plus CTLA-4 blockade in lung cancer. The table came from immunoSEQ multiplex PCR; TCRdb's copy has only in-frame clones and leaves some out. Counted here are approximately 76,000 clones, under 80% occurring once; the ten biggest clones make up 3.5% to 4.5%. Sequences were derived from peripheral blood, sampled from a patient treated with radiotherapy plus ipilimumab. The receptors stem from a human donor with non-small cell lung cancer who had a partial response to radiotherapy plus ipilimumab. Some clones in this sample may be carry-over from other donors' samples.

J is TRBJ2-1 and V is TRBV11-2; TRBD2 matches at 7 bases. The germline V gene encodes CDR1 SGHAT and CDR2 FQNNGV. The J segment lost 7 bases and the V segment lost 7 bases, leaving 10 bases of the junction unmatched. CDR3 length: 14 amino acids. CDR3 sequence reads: CASTQAGFRNEQFF. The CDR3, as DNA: TGTGCCAGCACCCAAGCGGGGTTTCGGAATGAGCAGTTCTTC.

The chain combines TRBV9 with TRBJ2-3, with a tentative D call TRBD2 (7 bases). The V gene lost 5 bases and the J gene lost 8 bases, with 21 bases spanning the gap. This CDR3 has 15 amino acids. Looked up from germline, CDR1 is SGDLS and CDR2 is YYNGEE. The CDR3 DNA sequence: TGTGCCAGCAGTCGACGGGGGGCCGGGGCCGGTACGCAGTATTTT. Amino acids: CASSRRGAGAGTQYF.

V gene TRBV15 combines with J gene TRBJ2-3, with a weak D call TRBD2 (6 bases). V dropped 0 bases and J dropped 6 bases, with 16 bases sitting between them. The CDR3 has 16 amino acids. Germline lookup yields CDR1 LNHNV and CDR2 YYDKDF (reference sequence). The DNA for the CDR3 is TGTGCCACCAGCAGAGATCGGGACTCTTCGATCGATACGCAGTATTTT. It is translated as CATSRDRDSSIDTQYF. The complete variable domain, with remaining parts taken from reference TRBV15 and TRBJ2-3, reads DAMVIQNPRYQVTQFGKPVTLSCSQTLNHNVMYWYQQKSSQAPKLLFHYYDKDFNNEADTPDNFQSRRPNTSFCFLDIRSPGLGDTAMYLCATSRDRDSSIDTQYFGPGTRLTVL.

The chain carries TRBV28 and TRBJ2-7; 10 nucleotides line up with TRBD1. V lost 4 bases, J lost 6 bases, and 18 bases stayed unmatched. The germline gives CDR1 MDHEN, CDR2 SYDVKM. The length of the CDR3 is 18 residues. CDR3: CASSSTGTGASRTGEQYF. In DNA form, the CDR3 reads TGTGCCAGCAGTTCTACCGGGACAGGGGCCTCACGAACGGGCGAGCAGTACTTC. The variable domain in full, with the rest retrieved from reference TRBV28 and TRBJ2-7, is DVKVTQSSRYLVKRTGEKVFLECVQDMDHENMFWYRQDPGLGLRLIYFSYDVKMKEKGDIPEGYSVSREKKERFSLILESASTNQTSMYLCASSSTGTGASRTGEQYFGPGTRLTVT.

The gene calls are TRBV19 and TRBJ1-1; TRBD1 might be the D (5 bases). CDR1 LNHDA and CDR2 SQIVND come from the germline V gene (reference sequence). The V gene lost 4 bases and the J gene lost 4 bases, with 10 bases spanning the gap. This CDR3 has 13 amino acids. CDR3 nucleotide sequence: TGTGCCAGTAGTAGCGGGGGGTTCACTGAAGCTTTCTTT. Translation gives CASSSGGFTEAFF.

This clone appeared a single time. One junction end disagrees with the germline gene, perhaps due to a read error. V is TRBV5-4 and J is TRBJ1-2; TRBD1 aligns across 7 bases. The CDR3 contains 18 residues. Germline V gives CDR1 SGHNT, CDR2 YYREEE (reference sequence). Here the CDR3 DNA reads TGCGCCAGCAGCCAAGCTACGGGGTTTGAGGGGGCGCACTATGGCTACACCTTC. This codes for CASSQATGFEGAHYGYTF. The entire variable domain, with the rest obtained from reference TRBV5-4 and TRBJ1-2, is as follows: ETGVTQSPTHLIKTRGQQVTLRCSSQSGHNTVSWYQQALGQGPQFIFQYYREEENGRGNFPPRFSGLQFPNYSSELNVNALELDDSALYLCASSQATGFEGAHYGYTFGSGTRLTVV.

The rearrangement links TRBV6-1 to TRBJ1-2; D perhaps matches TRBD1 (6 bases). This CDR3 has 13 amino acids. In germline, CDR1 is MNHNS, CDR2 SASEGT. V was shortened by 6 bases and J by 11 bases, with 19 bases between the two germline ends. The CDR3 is CASRTSRGVGYTF. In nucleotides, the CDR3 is TGTGCCAGCAGGACCTCCAGGGGAGTGGGATACACCTTC.

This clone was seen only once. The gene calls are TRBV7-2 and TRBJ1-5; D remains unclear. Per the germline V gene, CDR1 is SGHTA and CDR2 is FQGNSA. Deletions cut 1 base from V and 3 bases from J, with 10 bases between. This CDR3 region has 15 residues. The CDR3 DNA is TGTGCCAGCAGCTTAGGTCCGGGAGACAATCAGCCCCAGCATTTT. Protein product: CASSLGPGDNQPQHF.